Below are 7 T cell receptor beta chains sequenced from a single sample in a study of T cells in Graves' hyperthyroidism and ophthalmopathy. TCR beta CDR3 sequences were amplified from RNA transcripts. A first-round RT-PCR of the TCR CDR3 used the HTBI primer set. TCRdb re-analysed the multiplex PCR reads in MiXCR, keeping a single row per CDR3 protein. The table has more than 55,000 distinct CDR3 sequences, around 50% seen once. Sequenced: blood. The source is a woman aged 55-75 years with Graves' ophthalmopathy.

The chain has TRBV12-3 or TRBV12-4 and TRBJ1-4; unclear D gene. The CDR3 totals 12 residues. V was clipped by 7 bases and J by 13 bases, with 16 bases between them. The DNA for the CDR3 is TGTGCCAGCAATAGAGGCCCGGGTGGACTGTTTTTT. It is translated as CASNRGPGGLFF.

A note on this clonotype: This sequence may be a read error, since a much larger clone differs from it by one base. The V call is TRBV28, the J call TRBJ2-5, with a possible D match to TRBD2 (7 bases). This CDR3 is built from 15 residues. The V gene lost 2 bases and the J gene lost 4 bases, with 14 bases spanning the gap. Germline CDR1 and CDR2: MDHEN and SYDVKM. The CDR3 reads CASSLIGGGAETQYF. CDR3 nucleotide sequence: TGTGCCAGCAGTTTAATAGGGGGGGGTGCAGAGACCCAGTACTTC.

This clonotype is medium-sized. The V call is TRBV10-3, the J call TRBJ1-1; D perhaps matches TRBD1 (5 bases). Germline loops: CDR1 ENHRY, CDR2 SYGVKD. The CDR3 is 15 amino acids. Trimming removed 4 bases at V and 4 bases at J, with 16 bases between. Here the CDR3 reads CAISVMGSGRTEAFF. The CDR3 DNA sequence: TGTGCCATCAGTGTTATGGGATCAGGGCGCACTGAAGCTTTCTTT.

The table lists this clonotype with many counts. CDR3 loop: CASNLQAGSYNEQFF. The CDR3 DNA sequence: TGTGCCAGTAATTTACAAGCGGGATCCTACAATGAGCAGTTCTTC. The V gene is TRBV19, the J gene TRBJ2-1; 7 bases agree with TRBD2. Germline V gene lookup returns CDR1 LNHDA and CDR2 SQIVND (reference sequence). The CDR3 runs 15 residues. Trimming took 7 bases from V and 1 from J; bases not matched to a gene: 7.

The V call is TRBV20-1, the J call TRBJ2-5; D is unclear. The V end was cut by 5 bases, the J end by 2 bases, with 9 bases between. The germline V gene has CDR1 DFQATT and CDR2 SNEGSKA (reference sequence). The CDR3 extends over 12 amino acids. CDR3 amino acids: CSADVRQETQYF. CDR3 coding DNA: TGCAGTGCTGACGTTAGGCAAGAGACCCAGTACTTC.

The CDR3 sequence is CSARDWGAELGNEQFF. CDR3 nucleotides: TGCAGTGCTAGAGATTGGGGAGCGGAGCTTGGGAATGAGCAGTTCTTC. The rearrangement uses TRBV20-1 and TRBJ2-1, with D possibly TRBD2 on 5 matching bases. Per the germline V gene, CDR1 is DFQATT and CDR2 is SNEGSKA (reference sequence). The CDR3 spans 16 residues. Trimming took off 0 bases at V and 7 bases at J, with 19 bases between the two ends.

With respect to this clonotype: The conserved closing phenylalanine or tryptophan is absent in this CDR3, likely reflecting a read error. The rearrangement joins TRBV5-6 to TRBJ2-5; 7 bases fit TRBD2. From germline, CDR1 is SGHDT and CDR2 YYEEEE. Trimming cost V 0 bases and J 11 bases; bases outside gene matches: 16. The CDR3 has 16 amino acids. CDR3 sequence: CASSLVAGDRTDTQYC. The CDR3 nucleotides are TGTGCCAGCAGCTTGGTGGCGGGGGATCGCACAGATACGCAGTACTGC.